The 8 T cell receptor beta chains presented below share a single source sample, sequenced in a study of T cell responses to AZD1222 COVID-19 vaccine. Assay: immunoSEQ multiplex PCR; the TCRdb copy retains only in-frame clones and omits some. Of tens of thousands of clones in the sample, approximately 90% are singletons; the top ten hold 12%. Source: peripheral blood, taken 28 days after the second AZD1222 dose. The receptors here all came from an adult who received the AZD1222 COVID-19 vaccine.

This clone was seen once. The J gene is TRBJ2-7, the V gene TRBV27; D possibly matches TRBD1 or TRBD2 (6 bases each). CDR1 is MNHEY, CDR2 SMNVEV, per germline (reference sequence). The CDR3 contains 14 residues. The V gene lost 6 bases and the J gene lost 5 bases, with 17 bases spanning the gap. The CDR3 DNA reads as TGTGCCAGCAGCATCCGGGGGCTAGCCCACGAGCAGTACTTC. It yields the protein CASSIRGLAHEQYF.

To note about this clone: One junction end disagrees with the germline gene, perhaps due to a read error. The CDR3 coding sequence is TGTGCCAGTAACGCGGAGGTTCTGTCCTTC. This sequence encodes CASNAEVLSF. This sequence joins TRBV19 and TRBJ2-4, with a weak D call TRBD2 (5 bases). This CDR3 has 10 amino acids. Germline CDR1 reads LNHDA; CDR2 reads SQIVND (reference sequence).

This clone was picked up one time. The rearrangement links TRBV20-1 to TRBJ2-5, with unresolved D. The CDR3 sequence is 10 residues long. V was shortened by 8 bases and J by 3 bases, with 7 bases between the two germline ends. Germline V gene sequence: CDR1 DFQATT, CDR2 SNEGSKA (reference sequence). This chain's CDR3 is CSPQEETQYF. The CDR3 nucleotides are TGCAGTCCACAAGAAGAGACCCAGTACTTC.

J is TRBJ2-3 and V is TRBV7-2, with a possible D match to TRBD2 (7 bases). The ends were cut back, 1 base at V and 4 bases at J, with 12 bases in the middle. CDR1 SGHTA and CDR2 FQGNSA come from the germline V gene. The CDR3 covers 15 residues. CDR3 region: CASSLVGGRADTQYF. DNA for the CDR3: TGTGCCAGCAGCTTAGTAGGGGGGAGGGCAGATACGCAGTATTTT.

The chain carries TRBV9 and TRBJ2-1; D is uncertain. The CDR3 has 14 amino acids. V was clipped by 0 bases and J by 1 base, with 5 bases between them. Germline V gene data show CDR1 as SGDLS and CDR2 as YYNGEE. The CDR3 nucleotides read TGTGCCAGCAGCGTAGAAAAATCCTACAATGAGCAGTTCTTC. It translates to CASSVEKSYNEQFF. The entire variable domain, with the rest obtained from reference TRBV9 and TRBJ2-1, is as follows: DSGVTQTPKHLITATGQRVTLRCSPRSGDLSVYWYQQSLDQGLQFLIQYYNGEERAKGNILERFSAQQFPDLHSELNLSSLELGDSALYFCASSVEKSYNEQFFGPGTRLTVL.

The gene calls are TRBV2 and TRBJ2-7; tentative D call: TRBD2 (7 bases). This CDR3 is 15 amino acids long. The germline V gene encodes CDR1 SNHLY and CDR2 FYNNEI. The V end lost 3 bases, the J end lost 3 bases, and 15 bases lay between the germline ends. As DNA, the CDR3 is TGTGCCAGCAGTGAGCGGGGGCAGCTGGTCTACGAGCAGTACTTC. Translation: CASSERGQLVYEQYF. The full variable domain, completed using reference TRBV2 and TRBJ2-7, is EPEVTQTPSHQVTQMGQEVILRCVPISNHLYFYWYRQILGQKVEFLVSFYNNEISEKSEIFDDQFSVERPDGSNFTLKIRSTKLEDSAMYFCASSERGQLVYEQYFGPGTRLTVT.

The chain combines TRBV3-1 (or the pseudogene TRBV3-2) with TRBJ2-7; D is uncertain. CDR3 size: 12 residues. Trimming removed 1 base from V and 5 bases from J, with 6 bases in between. Germline V lookup: CDR1 LGHDT, CDR2 YNNKEL (reference sequence). The CDR3 protein is CASSQGVNEQYF. The CDR3 nucleotides are TGTGCCAGCAGCCAAGGTGTCAACGAGCAGTACTTC.

Details on this clone: Other DNA sequences in this sample translate to the same CDR3. This chain links TRBV9 with TRBJ1-5, with D unresolved. This CDR3 is 13 amino acids long. V lost 0 bases and J 0 bases, leaving 1 base between the germline ends. Germline CDR1 SGDLS, CDR2 YYNGEE. CDR3 in DNA: TGTGCCAGCAGCGTAGGTAGCAATCAGCCCCAGCATTTT. Protein product: CASSVGSNQPQHF.